Each of the 9 T cell receptor beta chains below was sequenced from the same sample in a study of T-cell reconstitution after alpha-beta-depleted transplantation in children. For TCRbeta, the library was prepared with unique molecular identifiers. TCRdb recomputed calls from the PCR reads with MiXCR, one row per CDR3 protein. In the table there are 65,000 to 85,000 distinct CDR3 sequences, 9.5% to 13% of which are singletons. Sequencing used PBMCs, obtained before TCRalphabeta/CD19-depleted stem cell transplant. These receptors were collected from a boy between 10 and 17 years old with acute myeloid leukemia, due to receive a stem cell transplant.

This chain connects TRBV4-1 to TRBJ1-2, with 7 bases matching TRBD1. CDR1 is MGHRA and CDR2 is YSYEKL in the germline V gene. The CDR3 runs 16 residues. V shed 3 bases, J shed 2 bases, and the junction held 9 bases outside the gene matches. The CDR3 region has the DNA TGCGCCAGCAGCCAGGAGGAGACAGGGTTCAACTATGGCTACACCTTC. Protein product: CASSQEETGFNYGYTF.

This clonotype was seen repeatedly, ten times or more. This chain uses TRBV12-3 or TRBV12-4 with TRBJ2-5; possibly TRBD1 or TRBD2 for D (6 bases each). Trimming shortened V by 2 bases and J by 0 bases, and 13 bases separated the two germline ends. The CDR3 runs 16 residues. The CDR3: CASSLSGAGDQETQYF. As DNA, the CDR3 is TGTGCCAGCAGTTTATCGGGGGCAGGGGACCAAGAGACCCAGTACTTC.

A few counts support this clonotype. The rearrangement links TRBV27 to TRBJ2-5; D is uncertain. The CDR3 length is 15 residues. The germline V and J ends were trimmed by 4 bases and 3 bases, with 15 bases remaining between them. The germline V gene has CDR1 MNHEY and CDR2 SMNVEV (reference sequence). This CDR3 is CASSSEQDAEETQYF. The CDR3 region has the DNA TGTGCCAGCAGTTCAGAACAAGACGCAGAAGAGACCCAGTACTTC.

This clonotype has just a few counts. The rearrangement uses TRBV10-2 and TRBJ2-2; D uncertain. The CDR3 spans 10 residues. Germline V gives CDR1 WSHSY, CDR2 SAAADI. Trimming took 7 bases from V and 6 from J, leaving 3 bases between them. The CDR3 nucleotides are TGCGCCAGCATGGCCGGGGAGCTGTTTTTT. This translates into CASMAGELFF.

This clonotype was counted ten times or more. The J gene is TRBJ2-2, the V gene TRBV12-3 or TRBV12-4, with D possibly being TRBD2 (5 bases). Trimming shortened V by 5 bases and J by 5 bases, and 12 bases separated the two germline ends. The CDR3 totals 14 residues. The CDR3 is CASSPGLITGELFF. CDR3 sequence (DNA): TGTGCCAGCAGTCCTGGACTTATAACCGGGGAGCTGTTTTTT.

This clonotype has at least ten counts. The chain carries TRBV27 and TRBJ2-1; tentatively, D is TRBD1 or TRBD2 (6 bases each). Trimming cost V 5 bases and J 8 bases, with 22 bases left between them. Germline lookup yields CDR1 MNHEY and CDR2 SMNVEV (reference sequence). The length of the CDR3 is 16 residues. CDR3 protein: CASSQSRGVNFDEQFF. The DNA of the CDR3 is TGTGCCAGCAGTCAGTCTAGGGGGGTCAATTTCGATGAGCAGTTCTTC.

There are many counts of this clonotype. This chain links TRBV3-1 with TRBJ2-7; a weak D match, TRBD2 (5 bases). The CDR3 spans 14 residues. Germline CDR1 and CDR2: LGHDT and YNNKEL (reference sequence). The V end was cut by 1 base, the J end by 6 bases, with 13 bases between. CDR3 region: CASSQVEGIGEQYF. The CDR3 DNA is TGTGCCAGCAGCCAAGTCGAGGGTATTGGCGAGCAGTACTTC.

V gene TRBV28 combines with J gene TRBJ1-2; 7 bases fit TRBD1. CDR1 is MDHEN, CDR2 SYDVKM, per germline. The CDR3 has 15 amino acids. V shed 2 bases and J 3 bases; nucleotides not matched to a gene: 6. Here the CDR3 DNA reads TGTGCCAGCAGTTTAGGCGGGACAGCCCACTATGGCTACACCTTC. Translating gives CASSLGGTAHYGYTF.

This clonotype showed up just a few times. The rearrangement links TRBV30 to TRBJ1-1; no clear D gene. V lost 5 bases, J lost 0 bases, and 19 bases lay in between. CDR3 size: 16 residues. The germline CDR1 and CDR2 sequences are GTSNPN and SVGIG (reference sequence). CDR3: CAWSSAGRFMNTEAFF. In nucleotides, the CDR3 is TGTGCCTGGTCCTCCGCGGGCAGGTTCATGAACACTGAAGCTTTCTTT.